This TCR beta chain is drawn from a study of beta chain features in type 1 diabetes. Study-wide points: There were fewer insertions and more deletions at the VDJ junctions of type 1 diabetes patients. For Type 1 diabetes patients, all four CD4+ subsets carried TCRB CDR3s that were moderately but significantly shorter.

The CDR3 sequence is 16 residues long. Germline V lookup: CDR1 SEHNR, CDR2 FQNEAQ (reference sequence). The ends were cut back, 5 bases at V and 2 bases at J, with 17 bases in the middle. Investigators reverse transcribed all isolated RNA, so they sequenced expressed TCRB transcripts. Profiling relied on immunoSEQ multiplex PCR, and the TCRdb table lists in-frame clones only, not all of them. The sample gives roughly 26,000 clones, roughly 53% of which show up once; 0.3% is in the top ten. This clone was observed a handful of times. The antigen remains undetermined. This clonotype originated in a man aged 30 to 45 with type 1 diabetes. The chain recombines TRBV7-9 with TRBJ2-3, with D possibly matching TRBD2 (5 bases). The material sequenced was stem cell memory CD4+ T cells from blood. This CDR3 reads CASSRGRDYLTDTQYF. In nucleotides, the CDR3 is TGTGCCAGCAGCCGGGGTAGAGACTACCTCACAGATACGCAGTATTTT. Together with reference TRBV7-9 and TRBJ2-3, the CDR3 gives the full variable domain: DTGVSQNPRHKITKRGQNVTFRCDPISEHNRLYWYRQTLGQGPEFLTYFQNEAQLEKSRLLSDRFSAERPKGSFSTLEIQRTEQGDSAMYLCASSRGRDYLTDTQYFGPGTRLTVL.